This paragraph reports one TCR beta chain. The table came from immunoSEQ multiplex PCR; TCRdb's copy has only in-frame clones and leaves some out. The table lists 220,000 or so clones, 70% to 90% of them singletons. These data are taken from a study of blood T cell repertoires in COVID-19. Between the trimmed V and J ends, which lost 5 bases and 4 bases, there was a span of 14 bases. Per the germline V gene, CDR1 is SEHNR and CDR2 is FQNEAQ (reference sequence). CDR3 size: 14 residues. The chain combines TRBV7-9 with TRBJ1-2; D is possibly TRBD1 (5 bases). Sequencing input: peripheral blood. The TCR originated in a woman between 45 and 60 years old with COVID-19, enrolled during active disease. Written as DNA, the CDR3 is TGTGCCAGCAGCGGGGCCGACTGGGGCTATGGCTACACCTTC. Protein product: CASSGADWGYGYTF. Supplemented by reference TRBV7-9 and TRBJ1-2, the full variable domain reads DTGVSQNPRHKITKRGQNVTFRCDPISEHNRLYWYRQTLGQGPEFLTYFQNEAQLEKSRLLSDRFSAERPKGSFSTLEIQRTEQGDSAMYLCASSGADWGYGYTFGSGTRLTVV.